These 28 T cell receptor beta chains originate from one sample sequenced in a study of control samples from healthy donors and cancer patients. Data came from immunoSEQ multiplex PCR; TCRdb stores just in-frame clones and leaves some out. Seen here are tens of thousands of clones, more than 85% observed once, and the top ten hold approximately 3.6%. The specimen sequenced was blood. The origin of the receptors is a woman aged 45-65 years in good health.

By frequency in the sample, this clone is medium-sized. CDR3 region: CASSLALYEQYF. The CDR3 DNA follows: TGTGCCAGCAGTTTAGCACTCTACGAGCAGTACTTC. The V and J genes are TRBV28 and TRBJ2-7; no firm D call. The CDR3 runs 12 residues. CDR1 and CDR2 (germline): MDHEN, SYDVKM. The V end lost 2 bases, the J end lost 3 bases, and 5 bases lay between the germline ends.

The V call is TRBV18, the J call TRBJ1-5; 7 positions agree with TRBD1. CDR3 size: 15 residues. Germline CDR1 is KGHSH and CDR2 is LQKENI. V lost 3 bases, J lost 4 bases, and 6 bases stayed unmatched. The DNA for the CDR3 is TGTGCCAGCTCACCGGGTCCAGGGGGAAATCAGCCCCAGCATTTT. Translation: CASSPGPGGNQPQHF.

This chain links TRBV27 with TRBJ2-7, with no clear D. CDR3 length equals 15 residues. Germline V gene sequence: CDR1 MNHEY, CDR2 SMNVEV (reference sequence). The V end was cut by 3 bases, the J end by 2 bases, with 14 bases between. The CDR3 DNA is TGTGCCAGCAGTTTCCTGGGCAGCAACCCCTACGAGCAGTACTTC. Translated: CASSFLGSNPYEQYF.

The rearrangement uses TRBV3-1 (or the pseudogene TRBV3-2) and TRBJ1-5; possible D gene TRBD1, 6 bases. The germline V and J ends were trimmed by 0 bases and 6 bases, with 12 bases remaining between them. This CDR3 region has 15 residues. The germline V gene encodes CDR1 LGHDT and CDR2 YNNKEL (reference sequence). Here the CDR3 DNA reads TGTGCCAGCAGCCAAGACGCGGGGGCGAGTCAGCCCCAGCATTTT. The encoded protein is CASSQDAGASQPQHF.

The chain uses TRBV18 and TRBJ2-1; 8 bases align to TRBD2. Per germline, CDR1 KGHSH and CDR2 LQKENI. The CDR3 runs 14 residues. With V trimmed by 6 bases and J by 9 bases, 10 bases remained unmatched. In DNA form, the CDR3 reads TGTGCCAGCTCGCCCCTCGGGGGGGCTACTGAGCAGTTCTTC. Translating gives CASSPLGGATEQFF.

The chain employs TRBV19 and TRBJ1-5; 7 nucleotides line up with TRBD1. Trimming removed 7 bases from V and 2 bases from J; junction bases left unmatched: 8. The CDR3 is 15 amino acids. Germline V gene lookup returns CDR1 LNHDA and CDR2 SQIVND (reference sequence). CDR3 residues: CASNLGTGGNQPQHF. Written as DNA, the CDR3 is TGTGCCAGTAATCTCGGCACAGGGGGCAATCAGCCCCAGCATTTT. Based on the CDR3 plus reference TRBV19 and TRBJ1-5, the full variable domain is DGGITQSPKYLFRKEGQNVTLSCEQNLNHDAMYWYRQDPGQGLRLIYYSQIVNDFQKGDIAEGYSVSREKKESFPLTVTSAQKNPTAFYLCASNLGTGGNQPQHFGDGTRLSIL.

J is TRBJ2-3 and V is TRBV3-1 (or the pseudogene TRBV3-2), with D perhaps TRBD2 (5 bases). CDR1 and CDR2 from the germline V gene are LGHDT and YNNKEL (reference sequence). CDR3 length: 15 residues. V was trimmed by 0 bases and J by 5 bases, leaving 12 bases between them. CDR3 region: CASSQDLPSRDTQYF. The CDR3 DNA reads as TGTGCCAGCAGCCAAGATTTGCCTAGCCGAGATACGCAGTATTTT.

This sequence joins TRBV12-5 and TRBJ2-5, with 8 bases matching TRBD1. The CDR3 is made up of 17 amino acids. The germline V gene encodes CDR1 LGHNT and CDR2 FRNRAP. V lost 0 bases to trimming and J lost 1 base; unmatched junction nucleotides: 7. In nucleotides, the CDR3 is TGTGCTAGTGGTTTGGTAGGGCGGGACAGGTTCCAAGAGACCCAGTACTTC. Protein: CASGLVGRDRFQETQYF. Drawing the rest from reference TRBV12-5 and TRBJ2-5, the complete variable domain is DARVTQTPRHKVTEMGQEVTMRCQPILGHNTVFWYRQTMMQGLELLAYFRNRAPLDDSGMPKDRFSAEMPDATLATLKIQPSEPRDSAVYFCASGLVGRDRFQETQYFGPGTRLLVL.

The gene calls are TRBV14 and TRBJ2-1; the D is unclear. The germline V gene encodes CDR1 SGHDN and CDR2 FVKESK. The CDR3 is 15 amino acids. V lost 2 bases, J lost 4 bases, and 12 bases lay in between. The CDR3 region is CASSQFRTTYNEQFF. The CDR3 coding sequence is TGTGCCAGCAGCCAATTCAGGACCACTTACAATGAGCAGTTCTTC.

This chain joins TRBV7-3 and TRBJ1-2; TRBD1 matches 8 bases. CDR1 is SGHTA and CDR2 is FQGTGA in the germline V gene. Losses at the gene ends were 1 base for V and 3 bases for J; bases not matched to a gene: 7. CDR3 length equals 16 residues. The CDR3 DNA follows: TGTGCCAGCAGCTTAAGGTCCAGGGGGCTGGACTATGGCTACACCTTC. This codes for CASSLRSRGLDYGYTF. The full variable domain, rest sourced from reference TRBV7-3 and TRBJ1-2, is GAGVSQTPSNKVTEKGKYVELRCDPISGHTALYWYRQSLGQGPEFLIYFQGTGAADDSGLPNDRFFAVRPEGSVSTLKIQRTERGDSAVYLCASSLRSRGLDYGYTFGSGTRLTVV.

The chain carries TRBV6-5 and TRBJ2-2; D not resolved. Germline V CDR1 and CDR2: MNHEY, SVGAGI. There are 12 residues in the CDR3. Between the trimmed V and J ends, which lost 8 bases and 7 bases, there was a span of 11 bases. The CDR3 loop reads CASWWRYGELFF. For the CDR3, the DNA is TGTGCCAGCTGGTGGCGGTACGGGGAGCTGTTTTTT.

The chain employs TRBV5-1 and TRBJ2-3; maybe TRBD2 (6 bases). With 0 bases removed from V and 4 bases from J, the gap between germline ends came to 9 bases. The length of the CDR3 is 14 residues. The germline gives CDR1 SGHRS, CDR2 YFSETQ. The DNA of the CDR3 is TGCGCCAGCAGCTTGGTAGCGGACCCAGATACGCAGTATTTT. It encodes CASSLVADPDTQYF.

V usage is TRBV5-1 and J usage is TRBJ2-3; D not resolved. Germline assignment: CDR1 SGHRS and CDR2 YFSETQ. This CDR3 comprises 15 residues. Trimming took off 1 base at V and 0 bases at J, with 9 bases between the two ends. The DNA for the CDR3 is TGCGCCAGCAGCTTGATCGCGACTAGCACAGATACGCAGTATTTT. Translated: CASSLIATSTDTQYF.

V and J are TRBV2 and TRBJ2-1; D might be TRBD1 (6 bases). The germline CDR1 and CDR2 sequences are SNHLY and FYNNEI. CDR3 size: 14 residues. Deletions cut 4 bases from V and 6 bases from J, with 13 bases between. The CDR3 loop is CASSGDITGNEQFF. Written as DNA, the CDR3 is TGTGCCAGCAGTGGGGACATCACTGGCAATGAGCAGTTCTTC.

The chain employs TRBV10-2 and TRBJ1-6, with a weak D call TRBD1 (5 bases). The CDR3 spans 13 residues. Trimming took off 4 bases at V and 8 bases at J, with 9 bases between the two ends. In germline, CDR1 is WSHSY, CDR2 SAAADI. The CDR3 reads CASSGGLDSPLHF. The CDR3 nucleotides read TGCGCCAGCAGTGGGGGGTTGGATTCACCCCTCCACTTT.

This clone was counted once. CDR3 in amino acids: CASSPGLAFTDTQYF. The DNA of the CDR3 is TGTGCCAGCAGCCCGGGACTTGCCTTCACAGATACGCAGTATTTT. The chain joins TRBV6-5 to TRBJ2-3; a weak D match, TRBD2 (6 bases). CDR3 length equals 15 residues. Germline CDR1 reads MNHEY; CDR2 reads SVGAGI. V lost 6 bases, J lost 2 bases, and 15 bases lay in between.

The chain joins TRBV5-4 to TRBJ1-2, with D possibly being TRBD1 (5 bases). The V gene's germline CDR1 is SGHNT and CDR2 YYREEE (reference sequence). Trimming pared 6 bases from V and 4 bases from J, leaving 16 bases between. The CDR3 is 14 amino acids. The CDR3 sequence is CASNRDGNVYGYTF. The CDR3, as DNA: TGTGCCAGCAACCGGGACGGCAACGTCTATGGCTACACCTTC.

V and J are TRBV19 and TRBJ1-2; D unresolved. CDR1 is LNHDA and CDR2 is SQIVND in the germline V gene (reference sequence). The length of the CDR3 is 13 residues. V was pared by 4 bases and J by 5 bases, with 11 bases between. CDR3 bases: TGTGCCAGTAGTACACCTAGCAATTATGGCTACACCTTC. Residues: CASSTPSNYGYTF.

This clone came up once. V gene TRBV28 combines with J gene TRBJ2-3; D may be TRBD1 or TRBD2 (6 bases each). Per the germline V gene, CDR1 is MDHEN and CDR2 is SYDVKM. The CDR3 runs to 16 residues. Trimming left V 5 bases short and J 4 bases short, with 19 bases between. The CDR3 DNA reads as TGTGCCAGCAGTCGCCCCCCGGGGGCTAGCGCAGATACGCAGTATTTT. Amino acids: CASSRPPGASADTQYF.

This chain joins TRBV9 and TRBJ1-2; D possibly corresponds to TRBD1 (5 bases). The CDR3 has 16 amino acids. V was cut by 3 bases and J by 5 bases, with 20 bases left in between. Germline V gene lookup returns CDR1 SGDLS and CDR2 YYNGEE. The chain's CDR3 is CASSGGTGTGLYGYTF. The DNA of the CDR3 is TGTGCCAGCAGCGGGGGAACCGGGACCGGGTTATATGGCTACACCTTC.

DNA for the CDR3: TGTGCCAGTAGGAAGCGGGGGCTTGGGGCCAACGTCCTGACTTTC. It specifies CASRKRGLGANVLTF. The chain recombines TRBV19 with TRBJ2-6, with 8 bases matching TRBD2. Losses at the gene ends were 6 bases for V and 3 bases for J; bases not matched to a gene: 4. The germline gives CDR1 LNHDA, CDR2 SQIVND (reference sequence). The CDR3 consists of 15 residues. Supplemented by reference TRBV19 and TRBJ2-6, the full variable domain reads DGGITQSPKYLFRKEGQNVTLSCEQNLNHDAMYWYRQDPGQGLRLIYYSQIVNDFQKGDIAEGYSVSREKKESFPLTVTSAQKNPTAFYLCASRKRGLGANVLTFGAGSRLTVL.

V usage is TRBV28 and J usage is TRBJ2-7; TRBD2 matches at 9 bases. This CDR3 comprises 17 residues. Per the germline V gene, CDR1 is MDHEN and CDR2 is SYDVKM. V was pared by 3 bases and J by 0 bases, with 9 bases of the junction left unmatched. CDR3 sequence reads: CASSFLASGTFSYEQYF. The CDR3 DNA reads as TGTGCCAGCAGTTTTCTGGCTAGCGGGACCTTCTCCTACGAGCAGTACTTC.

J is TRBJ2-5 and V is TRBV28, with a weak D call TRBD1 (5 bases). The CDR3 has 13 residues. Trimming cost V 3 bases and J 3 bases, with 8 bases left between them. Germline V CDR1 and CDR2: MDHEN, SYDVKM. CDR3 amino acids: CASSFGREETQYF. In DNA form, the CDR3 reads TGTGCCAGCAGTTTCGGCAGGGAAGAGACCCAGTACTTC. Variable domain in full (rest from reference TRBV28 and TRBJ2-5): DVKVTQSSRYLVKRTGEKVFLECVQDMDHENMFWYRQDPGLGLRLIYFSYDVKMKEKGDIPEGYSVSREKKERFSLILESASTNQTSMYLCASSFGREETQYFGPGTRLLVL.

This chain joins TRBV28 and TRBJ2-3; tentative D call: TRBD2 (6 bases). The germline V gene encodes CDR1 MDHEN and CDR2 SYDVKM. The V end was cut by 1 base, the J end by 9 bases, with 29 bases between. The CDR3 is 19 residues long. This chain's CDR3 is CASSLSLGGVGGGGYTQYF. The CDR3 bases are TGTGCCAGCAGTTTATCCCTAGGAGGGGTAGGAGGAGGAGGATACACGCAGTATTTT. Together with reference TRBV28 and TRBJ2-3, the CDR3 gives the full variable domain: DVKVTQSSRYLVKRTGEKVFLECVQDMDHENMFWYRQDPGLGLRLIYFSYDVKMKEKGDIPEGYSVSREKKERFSLILESASTNQTSMYLCASSLSLGGVGGGGYTQYFGPGTRLTVL.

This clone was found a few times. The rearrangement links TRBV5-6 to TRBJ1-4, with unresolved D. Trimming cost V 1 base and J 6 bases, with 13 bases left between them. Germline V gene lookup returns CDR1 SGHDT and CDR2 YYEEEE. The CDR3 totals 15 residues. CDR3: CASSLSRVSYEKLFF. The CDR3 nucleotides are TGTGCCAGCAGCTTGAGTAGGGTGTCGTATGAAAAACTGTTTTTT. The variable domain in full, completed from reference TRBV5-6 and TRBJ1-4, reads DAGVTQSPTHLIKTRGQQVTLRCSPKSGHDTVSWYQQALGQGPQFIFQYYEEEERQRGNFPDRFSGHQFPNYSSELNVNALLLGDSALYLCASSLSRVSYEKLFFGSGTQLSVL.

This chain joins TRBV10-3 and TRBJ1-2, with a weak D call TRBD1 (5 bases). There are 13 residues in the CDR3. Germline V CDR1 and CDR2: ENHRY, SYGVKD. The ends were cut back, 4 bases at V and 2 bases at J, with 8 bases in the middle. The CDR3 DNA reads as TGTGCCATCAGTGGTGGGGACAACTATGGCTACACCTTC. Translating gives CAISGGDNYGYTF.

This rearrangement joins TRBV3-1 (or the pseudogene TRBV3-2) to TRBJ2-1, with 8 bases aligning to TRBD2. V lost 1 base, J lost 0 bases, and 5 bases stayed unmatched. CDR1 and CDR2 from the germline V gene are LGHDT and YNNKEL (reference sequence). The CDR3 contains 17 residues. The CDR3 DNA reads TGTGCCAGCAGCCAAGGATCGGGACTAGTCTCCTACAATGAGCAGTTCTTC. This codes for CASSQGSGLVSYNEQFF.

This clone was detected once. The chain carries TRBV18 and TRBJ2-1; 11 bases agree with TRBD2. This CDR3 comprises 16 residues. The V gene's germline CDR1 is KGHSH and CDR2 LQKENI. The trim removed 3 bases at V and 6 bases at J, leaving 7 bases unmatched. Here the CDR3 DNA reads TGTGCCAGCTCACCTCTGTTAGCGGGAGGGGGCAATGAGCAGTTCTTC. Translating gives CASSPLLAGGGNEQFF. The whole variable domain, remainder taken from reference TRBV18 and TRBJ2-1, is NAGVMQNPRHLVRRRGQEARLRCSPMKGHSHVYWYRQLPEEGLKFMVYLQKENIIDESGMPKERFSAEFPKEGPSILRIQQVVRGDSAAYFCASSPLLAGGGNEQFFGPGTRLTVL.